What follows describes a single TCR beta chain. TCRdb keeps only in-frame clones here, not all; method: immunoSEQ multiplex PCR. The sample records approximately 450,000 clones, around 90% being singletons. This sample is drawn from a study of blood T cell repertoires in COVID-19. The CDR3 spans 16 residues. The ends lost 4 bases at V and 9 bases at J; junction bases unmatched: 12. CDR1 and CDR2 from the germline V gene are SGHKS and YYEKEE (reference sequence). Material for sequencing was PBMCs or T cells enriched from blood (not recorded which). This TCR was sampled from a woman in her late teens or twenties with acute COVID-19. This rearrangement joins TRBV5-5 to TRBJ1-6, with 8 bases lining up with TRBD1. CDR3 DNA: TGTGCCAGCAGCCCCGCGGACAGGGTGGTAGGTTCACCCCTCCACTTT. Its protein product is CASSPADRVVGSPLHF.